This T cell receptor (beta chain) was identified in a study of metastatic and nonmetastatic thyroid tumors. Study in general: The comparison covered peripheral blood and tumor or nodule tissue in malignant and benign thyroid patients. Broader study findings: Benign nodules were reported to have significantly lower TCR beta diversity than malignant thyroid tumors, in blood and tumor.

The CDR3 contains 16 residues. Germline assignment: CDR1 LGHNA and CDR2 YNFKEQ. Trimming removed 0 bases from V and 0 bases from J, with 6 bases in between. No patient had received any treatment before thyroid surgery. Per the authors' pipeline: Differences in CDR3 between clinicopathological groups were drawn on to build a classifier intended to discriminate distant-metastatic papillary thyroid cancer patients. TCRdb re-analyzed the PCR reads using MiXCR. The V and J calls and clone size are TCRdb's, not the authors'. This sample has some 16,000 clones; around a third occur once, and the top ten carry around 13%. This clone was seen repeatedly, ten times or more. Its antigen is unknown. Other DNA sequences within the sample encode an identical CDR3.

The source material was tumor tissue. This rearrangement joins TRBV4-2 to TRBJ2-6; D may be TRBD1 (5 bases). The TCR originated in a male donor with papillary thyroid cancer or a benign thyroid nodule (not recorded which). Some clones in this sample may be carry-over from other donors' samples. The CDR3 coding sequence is TGTGCCAGCAGCCAAGATCAGGGCTCTGGGGCCAACGTCCTGACTTTC. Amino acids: CASSQDQGSGANVLTF.